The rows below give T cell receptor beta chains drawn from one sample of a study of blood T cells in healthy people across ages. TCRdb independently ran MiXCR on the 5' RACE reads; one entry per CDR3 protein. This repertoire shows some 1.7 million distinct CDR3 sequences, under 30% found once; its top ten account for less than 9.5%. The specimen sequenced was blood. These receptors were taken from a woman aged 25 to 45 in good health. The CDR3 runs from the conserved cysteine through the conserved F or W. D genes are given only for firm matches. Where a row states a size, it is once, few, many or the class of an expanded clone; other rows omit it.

CASTNRRLGAFF	TGTGCCAGCACCAACAGGCGCCTGGGGGCTTTCTTT	-	TRBJ1-1	TRBV6-1	-
CSARRDEQYF	TGCAGTGCCAGACGTGACGAGCAGTACTTC	-	TRBJ2-7	TRBV20-1	-
CSVVGSRRVNEQFF	TGCAGCGTTGTGGGTAGCAGGAGGGTCAATGAGCAGTTCTTC	-	TRBJ2-1	TRBV29-1	-
CASSLAGGPYGQYF	TGTGCCAGCAGTTTAGCTGGGGGCCCCTACGGGCAGTACTTC	-	TRBJ2-7	TRBV12-3/TRBV12-4	few
CASSLSPTLAGGYNEQFF	TGTGCCAGCAGCTTATCCCCCACGCTAGCGGGAGGGTACAATGAGCAGTTCTTC	TRBD2	TRBJ2-1	TRBV7-2	many
CASSFIGQGDQPQHF	TGTGCCAGCAGTTTTATCGGACAGGGGGATCAGCCCCAGCATTTT	TRBD1	TRBJ1-5	TRBV12-3/TRBV12-4	few
CASKVTPNTGELFF	TGTGCCAGCAAGGTGACGCCGAACACCGGGGAGCTGTTTTTT	-	TRBJ2-2	TRBV2	few
CASSGTTGAYEQYF	TGTGCCAGCAGTGGAACGACAGGGGCCTACGAGCAGTACTTC	TRBD1	TRBJ2-7	TRBV6-1	-
CASSLGATGGRTDTQYF	TGTGCCAGCAGCTTAGGGGCGACGGGGGGCCGCACAGATACGCAGTATTTT	-	TRBJ2-3	TRBV7-9	-
CSASEYGTDTQYF	TGCAGTGCTAGTGAGTACGGCACAGATACGCAGTATTTT	-	TRBJ2-3	TRBV20-1	few
CSGARGNEQFF	TGCAGCGGGGCTCGAGGGAATGAGCAGTTCTTC	-	TRBJ2-1	TRBV29-1	many
CASSLAGFMNTEAFF	TGTGCCAGCAGCCTTGCAGGCTTCATGAACACTGAAGCTTTCTTT	-	TRBJ1-1	TRBV3-1	-
CASSQDRSPGADTQYF	TGTGCCAGCAGCCAAGATCGGTCCCCAGGAGCAGATACGCAGTATTTT	-	TRBJ2-3	TRBV3-1	few
CASSERVIYLLKRNEQFF	TGTGCCAGCAGTGAAAGGGTCATCTACCTACTCAAGAGGAATGAGCAGTTCTTC	-	TRBJ2-1	TRBV2	-
CASSLLGQNYNEQFF	TGTGCCAGCAGCTTATTGGGACAGAACTACAATGAGCAGTTCTTC	TRBD1	TRBJ2-1	TRBV11-1	many
CASKQDRNNEQFF	TGTGCCAGCAAACAAGACAGAAACAATGAGCAGTTCTTC	-	TRBJ2-1	TRBV27	few
CSVRSGSTGELFF	TGCAGCGTGCGTAGCGGGAGCACCGGGGAGCTGTTTTTT	TRBD2	TRBJ2-2	TRBV29-1	few
CASSQATGNTEAFF	TGTGCCAGCAGCCAGGCTACTGGGAACACTGAAGCTTTCTTT	-	TRBJ1-1	TRBV5-5	-
CASSYGTRRDYEQYF	TGTGCCAGCAGTTACGGGACAAGGCGGGACTACGAGCAGTACTTC	-	TRBJ2-7	TRBV6-5	many
CASSVQATGYNEQFF	TGTGCCAGCAGCGTTCAAGCAACAGGGTACAATGAGCAGTTCTTC	-	TRBJ2-1	TRBV9	-
CASSNPGQGSGKLFF	TGTGCCAGCAGCAACCCGGGACAGGGAAGTGGAAAACTGTTTTTT	TRBD1	TRBJ1-4	TRBV12-3/TRBV12-4	many
CASRNQAAQPQHF	TGCGCCAGCAGAAACCAGGCGGCTCAGCCCCAGCATTTT	-	TRBJ1-5	TRBV10-2	-
CASRQDPALSWGTEAFF	TGCGCCAGCAGGCAAGATCCGGCACTCTCTTGGGGCACTGAAGCTTTCTTT	-	TRBJ1-1	TRBV4-3	-
CASSFPGGQDQETQYF	TGTGCCAGCAGTTTCCCCGGAGGACAGGACCAAGAGACCCAGTACTTC	TRBD1	TRBJ2-5	TRBV27	many
CASSLGVARRGSLLHF	TGTGCCAGCAGCTTAGGAGTGGCCAGGAGAGGATCACTCCTCCACTTT	-	TRBJ1-6	TRBV7-9	-
CASSVREIEQYF	TGTGCCAGCAGCGTCCGGGAGATAGAGCAGTACTTC	-	TRBJ2-5	TRBV2	few
CASMITAQTGNTIYF	TGTGCCAGCATGATTACAGCACAAACTGGAAACACCATATATTTT	-	TRBJ1-3	TRBV27	few
CSVAGYGEQYF	TGCAGCGTTGCTGGGTACGGCGAGCAGTACTTC	-	TRBJ2-7	TRBV29-1	many
CASSMTLANEQFF	TGTGCCAGCAGCATGACACTAGCGAATGAGCAGTTCTTC	TRBD2	TRBJ2-1	TRBV7-7	many
CSVRIGLYGYTF	TGCAGCGTGCGGATTGGACTTTATGGCTACACCTTC	-	TRBJ1-2	TRBV29-1	few
CSARDRTGVVNQPQHF	TGCAGTGCTAGAGATCGTACAGGGGTTGTCAATCAGCCCCAGCATTTT	TRBD1	TRBJ1-5	TRBV20-1	-
CASRGLAADNEQFF	TGTGCCAGCAGGGGACTAGCGGCCGACAATGAGCAGTTCTTC	TRBD2	TRBJ2-1	TRBV12-3/TRBV12-4	-
CASILGVSEQFF	TGTGCCAGCATCCTAGGGGTTAGTGAGCAGTTCTTC	-	TRBJ2-1	TRBV7-2	many
CASSSPIYEQYF	TGTGCCAGCAGTTCCCCGATTTACGAGCAGTACTTC	-	TRBJ2-7	TRBV6-2/TRBV6-3	many
CASSWTQGNTGELFF	TGTGCCAGCAGCTGGACTCAGGGGAACACCGGGGAGCTGTTTTTT	-	TRBJ2-2	TRBV5-4	few
CASSFWDQPNQPQHF	TGTGCCAGCAGCTTTTGGGACCAACCCAATCAGCCCCAGCATTTT	-	TRBJ1-5	TRBV7-2	-
CASSQDGVNYGYTF	TGCGCCAGCAGCCAAGACGGGGTTAACTATGGCTACACCTTC	-	TRBJ1-2	TRBV4-1	once
CASSLTQGPNEELFF	TGTGCCAGCAGTCTTACTCAGGGGCCAAATGAAGAACTGTTTTTT	-	TRBJ1-4	TRBV12-3/TRBV12-4	-
CASSRVGLAETQYF	TGCGCCAGCAGCCGAGTTGGACTAGCAGAGACCCAGTACTTC	TRBD2	TRBJ2-5	TRBV4-1	few
CASRGRGHKNIQYF	TGTGCCAGCAGGGGGAGGGGTCACAAAAACATTCAGTACTTC	TRBD2	TRBJ2-4	TRBV27	few
CSAATPGTGSLGQYF	TGCAGTGCTGCAACGCCTGGGACAGGGTCGCTCGGGCAGTACTTC	TRBD1	TRBJ2-7	TRBV20-1	many
CAWSEDRDSEKLFF	TGTGCCTGGAGTGAGGACAGGGATTCGGAAAAACTGTTTTTT	TRBD1	TRBJ1-4	TRBV30	-
CSASPTGNGETQYF	TGCAGTGCTTCCCCAACAGGGAATGGAGAGACCCAGTACTTC	-	TRBJ2-5	TRBV20-1	-
CAFGDRNTEAFF	TGTGCCTTTGGGGACAGAAACACTGAAGCTTTCTTT	TRBD1	TRBJ1-1	TRBV7-2	few
CASSSLGIYEQYF	TGTGCCAGCAGCTCCCTAGGGATTTACGAGCAGTACTTC	-	TRBJ2-7	TRBV5-5	few
CASSLSSGGKNQPQHF	TGTGCCAGCAGCTTAAGTTCAGGGGGCAAGAATCAGCCCCAGCATTTT	TRBD1	TRBJ1-5	TRBV7-9	few
CASRTGTGPSGANVLTF	TGTGCCAGCAGAACCGGGACAGGGCCCTCTGGGGCCAACGTCCTGACTTTC	TRBD1	TRBJ2-6	TRBV6-6	many
CASSKDSYYEQYF	TGTGCCAGCAGCAAAGATAGTTACTACGAGCAGTACTTC	-	TRBJ2-7	TRBV21-1	-